This T cell receptor (beta chain) was recorded in a study of CD8 T cells in ankylosing spondylitis (dated by TCRdb to 2015 to 2018). With regard to the full study: To find TCR variants linked to disease, the study profiled T cell receptor beta repertoires in ankylosing spondylitis patients and healthy donors. In total, the full study cohort was made up of some 110 healthy donors and roughly 27 ankylosing spondylitis patients. Peripheral blood samples were taken, and synovial fluid was additionally collected from ankylosing spondylitis patients.

Including the terminal cysteine and phenylalanine, the CDR3 comprises 17 residues. The entry retains the CDR3 DNA only, 51 bases that are in frame from base 1. V is clipped by 9 bases and J by 4 bases, and the sequence between their germline boundaries is 28 bases long. This sample was sequenced with an Illumina HiSeq 2500. Quantitative 5'-RACE with molecular barcodes was used to prepare TCR beta libraries. In the paper's pipeline: A new computational method, built on a probabilistic model of VDJ rearrangement, was used to identify disease-linked TCR variants. Clones were called with MiXCR by TCRdb after fastp trimmed the public reads at Q25, and only in-frame beta chains were retained. CDR3 protein sequences are deduplicated, and each keeps its most common genes and DNA. None of the V and J calls come from the authors' own analysis; TCRdb made them. Recorded for this sample are around 140,000 distinct CDR3 sequences; roughly an eighth of them occurred a single time. The top ten hold 3.5% to 5% of the sample.

Points the paper makes about the study in general: A TCR beta motif made up of several highly homologous amino acid variants appeared to be characteristic of blood from ankylosing spondylitis patients. A CD8+ phenotype was shown by the disease-linked clones, which were found at relatively low frequencies in peripheral blood. Some motif variants had previously been reported in the synovial fluid and blood of reactive arthritis patients, which suggests shared mechanisms of disease initiation. The disease-linked clones were reported to be significantly enriched in matched synovial fluid samples from ankylosing spondylitis patients.

On this clonotype itself: Its antigen is not yet known. Base quality data are lacking; no much larger clone is found one base away.

The rearranged chain carries TRBV5-3 and TRBJ2-5; a tentative D match to TRBD1 spans 6 bases. TRBV5-3 is annotated as an ORF whose role is uncertain. The TCR comes from a female donor with ankylosing spondylitis or in good health (not recorded which). Sequencing was performed on blood, either unsorted or a sorted T cell fraction (not recorded which). The CDR3 has the sequence CATALVPDGTRIETQYF. At the DNA level, the sequence is TGTGCCACCGCACTGGTCCCCGACGGGACAAGGATAGAGACCCAGTACTTC.